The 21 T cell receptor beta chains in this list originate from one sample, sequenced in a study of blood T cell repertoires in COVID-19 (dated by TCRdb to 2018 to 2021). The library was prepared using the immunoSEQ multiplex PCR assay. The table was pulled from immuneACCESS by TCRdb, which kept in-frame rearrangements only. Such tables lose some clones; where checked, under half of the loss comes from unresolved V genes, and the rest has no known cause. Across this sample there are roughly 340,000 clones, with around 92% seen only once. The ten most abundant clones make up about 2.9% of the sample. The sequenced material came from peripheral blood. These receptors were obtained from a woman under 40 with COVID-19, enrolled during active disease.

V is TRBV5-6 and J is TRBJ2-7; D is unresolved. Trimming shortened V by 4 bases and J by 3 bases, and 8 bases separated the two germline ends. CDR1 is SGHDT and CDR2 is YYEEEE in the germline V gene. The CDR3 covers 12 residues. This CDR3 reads CASSRLGYEQYV. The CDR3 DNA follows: TGTGCCAGCAGCCGTCTAGGCTACGAGCAGTACGTC.

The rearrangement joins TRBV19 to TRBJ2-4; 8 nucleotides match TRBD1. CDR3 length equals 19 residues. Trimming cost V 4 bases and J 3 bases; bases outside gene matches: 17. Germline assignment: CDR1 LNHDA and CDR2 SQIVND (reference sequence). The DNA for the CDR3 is TGTGCCAGTAGTACCCCTTCTCCGGGACAGGTGCACCTCAAAAACATTCAGTACTTC. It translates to CASSTPSPGQVHLKNIQYF. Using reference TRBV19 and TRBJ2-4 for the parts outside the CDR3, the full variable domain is DGGITQSPKYLFRKEGQNVTLSCEQNLNHDAMYWYRQDPGQGLRLIYYSQIVNDFQKGDIAEGYSVSREKKESFPLTVTSAQKNPTAFYLCASSTPSPGQVHLKNIQYFGAGTRLSVL.

CDR3 sequence: CASASSGKTPLGGETQYF. Written as DNA, the CDR3 is TGTGCCAGCGCGAGCTCCGGGAAAACACCTCTGGGGGGAGAGACCCAGTACTTC. J is TRBJ2-5 and V is TRBV28, with D possibly matching TRBD2 (6 bases). V shed 8 bases and J shed 4 bases, with 29 bases lying between them. The CDR3 has 18 amino acids. Germline V gives CDR1 MDHEN, CDR2 SYDVKM.

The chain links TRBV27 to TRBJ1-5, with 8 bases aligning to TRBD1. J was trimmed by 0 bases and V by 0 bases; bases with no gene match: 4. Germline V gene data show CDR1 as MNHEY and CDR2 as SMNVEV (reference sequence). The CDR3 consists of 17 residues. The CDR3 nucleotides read TGTGCCAGCAGTTTATCTTGGACAGGGCTTAGCAATCAGCCCCAGCATTTT. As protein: CASSLSWTGLSNQPQHF.

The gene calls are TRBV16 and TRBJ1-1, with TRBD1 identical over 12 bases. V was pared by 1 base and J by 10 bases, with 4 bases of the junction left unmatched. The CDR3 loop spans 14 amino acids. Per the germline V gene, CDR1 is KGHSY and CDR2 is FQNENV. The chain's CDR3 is CASSQWGQGAIAFF. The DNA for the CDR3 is TGTGCCAGCAGCCAATGGGGACAGGGGGCTATAGCTTTCTTT.

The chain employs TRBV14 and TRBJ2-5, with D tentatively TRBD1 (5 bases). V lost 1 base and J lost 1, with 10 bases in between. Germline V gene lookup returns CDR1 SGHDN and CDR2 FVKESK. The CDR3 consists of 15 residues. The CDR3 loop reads CASSQGRGFQETQYF. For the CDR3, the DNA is TGTGCCAGCAGCCAAGGAAGGGGCTTCCAAGAGACCCAGTACTTC.

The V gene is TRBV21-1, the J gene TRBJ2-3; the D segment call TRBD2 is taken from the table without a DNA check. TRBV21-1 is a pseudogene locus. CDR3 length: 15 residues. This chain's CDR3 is CAFGREVSSTDTQYF. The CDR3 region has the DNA TGTGCCTTCGGGCGGGAGGTTTCTAGCACAGATACGCAGTATTTT.

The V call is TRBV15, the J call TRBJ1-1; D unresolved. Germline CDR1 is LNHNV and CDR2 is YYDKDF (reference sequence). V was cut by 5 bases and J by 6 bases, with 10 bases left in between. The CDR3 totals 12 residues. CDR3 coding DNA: TGTGCCACCAGCCCTCTTCCCCCTGAAGCTTTCTTT. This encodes CATSPLPPEAFF.

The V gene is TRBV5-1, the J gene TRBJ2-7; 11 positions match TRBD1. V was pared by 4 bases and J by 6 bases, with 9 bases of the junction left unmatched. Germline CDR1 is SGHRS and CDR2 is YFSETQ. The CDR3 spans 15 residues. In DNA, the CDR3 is TGCGCCAGCAGCCTCGGACAGGGGGCGCCTCTCGAGCAGTACTTC. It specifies CASSLGQGAPLEQYF.

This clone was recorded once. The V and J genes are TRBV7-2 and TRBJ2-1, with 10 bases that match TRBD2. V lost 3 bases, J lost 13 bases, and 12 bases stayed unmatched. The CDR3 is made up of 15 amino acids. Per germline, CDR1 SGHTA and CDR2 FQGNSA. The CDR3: CASSFRTSGPQHQFF. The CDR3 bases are TGTGCCAGCAGCTTTAGGACTAGCGGACCCCAGCACCAGTTCTTC. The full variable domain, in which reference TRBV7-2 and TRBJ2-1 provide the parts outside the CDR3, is GAGVSQSPSNKVTEKGKDVELRCDPISGHTALYWYRQSLGQGLEFLIYFQGNSAPDKSGLPSDRFSAERTGGSVSTLTIQRTQQEDSAVYLCASSFRTSGPQHQFFGPGTRLTVL.

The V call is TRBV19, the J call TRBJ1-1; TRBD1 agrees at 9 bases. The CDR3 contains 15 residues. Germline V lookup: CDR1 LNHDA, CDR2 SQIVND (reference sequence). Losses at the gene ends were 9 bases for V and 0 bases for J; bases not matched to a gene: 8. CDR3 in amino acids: CASIYRGLVNTEAFF. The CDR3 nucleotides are TGTGCCAGCATTTACAGGGGGCTGGTGAACACTGAAGCTTTCTTT.

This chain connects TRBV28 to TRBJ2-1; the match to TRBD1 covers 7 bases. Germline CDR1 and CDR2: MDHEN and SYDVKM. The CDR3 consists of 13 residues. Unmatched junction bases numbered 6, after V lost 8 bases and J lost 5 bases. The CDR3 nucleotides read TGTGCCAGCCGGGACAGCGTCGACAATGAGCAGTTCTTC. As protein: CASRDSVDNEQFF.

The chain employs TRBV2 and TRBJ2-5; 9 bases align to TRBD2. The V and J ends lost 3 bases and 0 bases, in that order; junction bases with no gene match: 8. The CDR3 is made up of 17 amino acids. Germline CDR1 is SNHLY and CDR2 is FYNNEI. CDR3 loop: CASSEKASGNYQETQYF. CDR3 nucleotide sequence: TGTGCCAGCAGTGAGAAGGCTAGCGGGAACTACCAAGAGACCCAGTACTTC.

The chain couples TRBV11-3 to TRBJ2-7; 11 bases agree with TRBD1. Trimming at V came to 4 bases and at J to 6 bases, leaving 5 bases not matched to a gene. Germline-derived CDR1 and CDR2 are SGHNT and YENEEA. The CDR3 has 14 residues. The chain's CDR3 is CASSSGQGVGEQYV. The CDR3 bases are TGTGCCAGCAGCTCGGGACAGGGGGTGGGCGAGCAGTACGTC.

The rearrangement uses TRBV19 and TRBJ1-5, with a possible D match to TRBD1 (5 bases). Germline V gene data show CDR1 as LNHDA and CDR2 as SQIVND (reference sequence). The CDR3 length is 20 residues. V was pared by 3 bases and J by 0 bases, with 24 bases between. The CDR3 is CASSIFIWGPLTNSNQPQHF. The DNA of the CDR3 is TGTGCCAGTAGTATCTTTATCTGGGGCCCTCTAACGAATAGCAATCAGCCCCAGCATTTT.

DNA for the CDR3: TGTGCCAGCAGCTTAGTATTGGGCAGGGCTGATGAAAAACTGTTTTTT. It specifies CASSLVLGRADEKLFF. V is TRBV7-8 and J is TRBJ1-4, with D perhaps matching TRBD1 (5 bases). The V end lost 1 base, the J end lost 6 bases, and 15 bases lay between the germline ends. The CDR3 is 16 amino acids. Germline V CDR1 and CDR2: SGHVS, FQNEAQ. Drawing the rest from reference TRBV7-8 and TRBJ1-4, the complete variable domain is GAGVSQSPRYKVAKRGQDVALRCDPISGHVSLFWYQQALGQGPEFLTYFQNEAQLDKSGLPSDRFFAERPEGSVSTLKIQRTQQEDSAVYLCASSLVLGRADEKLFFGSGTQLSVL.

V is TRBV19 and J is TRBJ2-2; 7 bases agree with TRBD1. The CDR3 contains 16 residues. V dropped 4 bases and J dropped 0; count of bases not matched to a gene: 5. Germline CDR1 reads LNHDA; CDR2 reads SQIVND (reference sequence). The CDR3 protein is CASSKFQGANTGELFF. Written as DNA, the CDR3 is TGTGCCAGTAGTAAATTCCAGGGGGCGAACACCGGGGAGCTGTTTTTT.

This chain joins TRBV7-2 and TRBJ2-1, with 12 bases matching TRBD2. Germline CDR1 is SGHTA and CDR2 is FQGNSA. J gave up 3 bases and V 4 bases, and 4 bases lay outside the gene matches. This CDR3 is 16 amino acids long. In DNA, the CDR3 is TGTGCCAGCAGCTCACTAGCGGGGGGTAACTACAATGAGCAGTTCTTC. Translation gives CASSSLAGGNYNEQFF. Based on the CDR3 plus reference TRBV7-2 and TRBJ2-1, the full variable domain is GAGVSQSPSNKVTEKGKDVELRCDPISGHTALYWYRQSLGQGLEFLIYFQGNSAPDKSGLPSDRFSAERTGGSVSTLTIQRTQQEDSAVYLCASSSLAGGNYNEQFFGPGTRLTVL.

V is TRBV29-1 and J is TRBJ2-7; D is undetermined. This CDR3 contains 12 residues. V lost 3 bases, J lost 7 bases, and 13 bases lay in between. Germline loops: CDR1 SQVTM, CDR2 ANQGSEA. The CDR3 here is CSVEVGYGEQYV. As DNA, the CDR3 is TGCAGCGTTGAGGTTGGGTACGGGGAGCAGTACGTC.

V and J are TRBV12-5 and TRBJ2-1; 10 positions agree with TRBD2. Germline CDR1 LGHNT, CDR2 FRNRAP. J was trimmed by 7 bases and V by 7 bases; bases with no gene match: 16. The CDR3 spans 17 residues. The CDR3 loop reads CASDRSTASGRGNEQFF. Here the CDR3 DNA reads TGTGCTAGTGATAGATCTACAGCTAGCGGGAGAGGTAATGAGCAGTTCTTC.

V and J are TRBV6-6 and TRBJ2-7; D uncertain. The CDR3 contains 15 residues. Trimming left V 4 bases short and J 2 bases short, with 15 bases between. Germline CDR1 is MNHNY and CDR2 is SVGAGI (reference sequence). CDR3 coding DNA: TGTGCCAGCAGTTCCATGTGGGCAGGTACCTACGAGCAGTACTTC. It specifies CASSSMWAGTYEQYF.